This T cell receptor beta chain came from a study of blood T cell repertoires in COVID-19. The wider study: Italy, Spain and the United States were the sources of the convalescent and acute COVID-19 samples. In each case, the material was cDNA or gDNA derived from T cells, B-cell-depleted T cells, or PBMCs.

Produced via immunoSEQ multiplex PCR; TCRdb's table is partial and in-frame only. This repertoire shows just under 85,000 clones, approximately 86% found once; its top ten account for 8%. CDR3 length: 16 amino acids. The germline V gene encodes CDR1 LGHDT and CDR2 YNNKEL (reference sequence). V shed 4 bases and J 2 bases; nucleotides not matched to a gene: 10. The chain links TRBV3-1 (or the pseudogene TRBV3-2) to TRBJ1-1; 7 bases map to TRBD1. The clonotype originates from a man of 80 years or more with active or convalescent COVID-19. Sample: peripheral blood. The CDR3 nucleotides read TGTGCCAGCAGCCCCCGGGACAGAGGTTTCAACACTGAAGCTTTCTTT. This translates into CASSPRDRGFNTEAFF.